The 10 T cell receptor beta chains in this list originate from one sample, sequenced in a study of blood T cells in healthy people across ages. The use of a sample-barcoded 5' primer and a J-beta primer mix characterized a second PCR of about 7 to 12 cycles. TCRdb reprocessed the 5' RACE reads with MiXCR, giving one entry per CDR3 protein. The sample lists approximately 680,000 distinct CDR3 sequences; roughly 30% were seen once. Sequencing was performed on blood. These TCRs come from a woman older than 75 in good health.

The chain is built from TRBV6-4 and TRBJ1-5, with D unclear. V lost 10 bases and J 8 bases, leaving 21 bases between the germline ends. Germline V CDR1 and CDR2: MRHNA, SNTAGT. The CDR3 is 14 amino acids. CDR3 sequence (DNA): TGTGCCAAACCGGGAGGGATAGGATTTGAGCCCCAGCATTTT. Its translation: CAKPGGIGFEPQHF.

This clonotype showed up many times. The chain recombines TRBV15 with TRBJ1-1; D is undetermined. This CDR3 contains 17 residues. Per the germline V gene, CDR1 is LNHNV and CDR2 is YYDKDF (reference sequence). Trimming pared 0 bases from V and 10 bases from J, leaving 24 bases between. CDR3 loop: CATSRDLSSGRVSGAFF. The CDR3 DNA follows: TGTGCCACCAGCAGAGATCTATCTTCAGGAAGGGTATCGGGAGCTTTCTTT. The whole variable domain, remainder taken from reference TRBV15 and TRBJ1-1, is DAMVIQNPRYQVTQFGKPVTLSCSQTLNHNVMYWYQQKSSQAPKLLFHYYDKDFNNEADTPDNFQSRRPNTSFCFLDIRSPGLGDTAMYLCATSRDLSSGRVSGAFFGQGTRLTVV.

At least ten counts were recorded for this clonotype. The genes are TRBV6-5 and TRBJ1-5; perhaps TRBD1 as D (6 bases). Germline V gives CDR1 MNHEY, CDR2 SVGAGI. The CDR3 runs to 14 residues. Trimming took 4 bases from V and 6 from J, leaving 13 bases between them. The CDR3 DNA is TGTGCCAGCAGTTTAACAGGGAGTGGTCAGCCCCAGCATTTT. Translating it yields CASSLTGSGQPQHF.

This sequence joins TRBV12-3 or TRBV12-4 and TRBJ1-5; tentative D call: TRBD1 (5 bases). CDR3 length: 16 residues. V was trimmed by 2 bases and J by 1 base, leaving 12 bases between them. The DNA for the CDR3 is TGTGCCAGCAGTTTATCTGGGGCAGGGAGCAATCAGCCCCAGCATTTT. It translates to CASSLSGAGSNQPQHF.

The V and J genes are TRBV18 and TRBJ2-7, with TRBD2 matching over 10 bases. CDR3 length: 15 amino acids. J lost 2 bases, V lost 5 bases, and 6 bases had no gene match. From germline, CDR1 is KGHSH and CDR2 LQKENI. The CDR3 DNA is TGTGCCAGCTCAACTACTAGCGGGGCCGCCTACGAGCAGTACTTC. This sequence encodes CASSTTSGAAYEQYF.

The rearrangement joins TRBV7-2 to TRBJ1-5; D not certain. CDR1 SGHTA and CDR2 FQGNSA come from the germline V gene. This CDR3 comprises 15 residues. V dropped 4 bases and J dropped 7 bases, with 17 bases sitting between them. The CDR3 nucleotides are TGTGCCAGCAGCTATACCCGGGGTGAAGGGCAGCCCCAGCATTTT. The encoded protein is CASSYTRGEGQPQHF.

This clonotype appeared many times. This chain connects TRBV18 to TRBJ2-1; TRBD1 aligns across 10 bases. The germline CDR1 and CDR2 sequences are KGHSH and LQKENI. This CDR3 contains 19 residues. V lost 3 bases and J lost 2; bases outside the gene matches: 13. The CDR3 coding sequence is TGTGCCAGCTCACCTAGGGACAGGGGCCCCAGCATCCCCTACAATGAGCAGTTCTTC. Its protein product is CASSPRDRGPSIPYNEQFF.

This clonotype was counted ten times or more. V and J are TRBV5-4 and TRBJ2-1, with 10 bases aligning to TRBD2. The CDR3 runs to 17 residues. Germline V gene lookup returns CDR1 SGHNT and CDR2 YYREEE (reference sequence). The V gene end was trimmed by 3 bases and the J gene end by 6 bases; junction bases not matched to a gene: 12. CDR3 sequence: CASSSELLAGESNEQFF. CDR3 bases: TGTGCCAGCAGCTCTGAGCTGCTAGCGGGGGAGAGCAATGAGCAGTTCTTC.

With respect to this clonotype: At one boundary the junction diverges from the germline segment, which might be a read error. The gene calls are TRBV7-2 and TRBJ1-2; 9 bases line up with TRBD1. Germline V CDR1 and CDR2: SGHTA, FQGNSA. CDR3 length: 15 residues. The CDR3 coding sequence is TGTGCCTGCAGCTTAGGTGACAGGGGGGGGTATGGCTACACCTTC. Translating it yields CACSLGDRGGYGYTF.

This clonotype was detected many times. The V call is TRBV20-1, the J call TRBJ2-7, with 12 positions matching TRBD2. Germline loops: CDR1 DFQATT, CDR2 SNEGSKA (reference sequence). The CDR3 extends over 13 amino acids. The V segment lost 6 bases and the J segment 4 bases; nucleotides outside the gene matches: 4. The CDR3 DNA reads TGCAGTGCCCCAACTAGCGGGGGGTACGAGCAGTACTTC. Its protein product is CSAPTSGGYEQYF.